These 22 T cell receptor beta chains share one sample of origin, sequenced in a study of CD8+ T cells in alopecia areata. Once RNA had been extracted, it was reverse transcribed into cDNA to act as the sequencing template. Libraries were prepared by immunoSEQ multiplex PCR; TCRdb keeps only in-frame clonotypes and omits some of them. Among approximately 140,000 clones listed, 47% were seen once. Source material: CD4+ T cells sorted from blood. The origin of the receptors is a human donor with alopecia areata.

The CDR3 nucleotides read TGTGCCTGGAGTGTACCTAGGGGGCGCCCCGACACTGAAGCTTTCTTT. It codes for CAWSVPRGRPDTEAFF. The chain combines TRBV30 with TRBJ1-1; TRBD1 matches at 7 bases. With 0 bases clipped from V and 3 bases from J, the junction kept 10 bases outside the gene matches. The CDR3 extends over 16 amino acids. Germline lookup yields CDR1 GTSNPN and CDR2 SVGIG (reference sequence).

The gene calls are TRBV7-9 and TRBJ1-2, with unresolved D. CDR3 length: 13 amino acids. Germline lookup yields CDR1 SEHNR and CDR2 FQNEAQ (reference sequence). The V gene lost 1 base and the J gene lost 7 bases, with 10 bases spanning the gap. The CDR3 loop is CASSLDGLSGYTF. The CDR3 DNA follows: TGTGCCAGCAGCTTAGACGGGTTGAGTGGCTACACCTTC.

The gene calls are TRBV29-1 and TRBJ1-2; weak D call: TRBD1 (6 bases). Trimming took 4 bases from V and 3 from J, leaving 15 bases between them. Germline-derived CDR1 and CDR2 are SQVTM and ANQGSEA. The CDR3 covers 14 residues. The CDR3 protein is CSVAQGRSDYGYTF. Written as DNA, the CDR3 is TGCAGCGTTGCGCAGGGGCGCAGTGACTATGGCTACACCTTC.

This chain uses TRBV28 with TRBJ1-5; D remains ambiguous. The CDR3 is made up of 19 amino acids. The V end lost 3 bases, the J end lost 2 bases, and 23 bases lay between the germline ends. The germline gives CDR1 MDHEN, CDR2 SYDVKM. The CDR3 nucleotides read TGTGCCAGCAGTTTTGTGAAACTTGGGAGGGTAGGAGGCAATCAGCCCCAGCATTTT. It yields the protein CASSFVKLGRVGGNQPQHF.

V is TRBV11-1 and J is TRBJ2-7; 8 bases fit TRBD2. Germline V gene data show CDR1 as SGHAT and CDR2 as FQDESV (reference sequence). The CDR3 extends over 15 amino acids. V shed 5 bases, J shed 3 bases, and the junction held 9 bases outside the gene matches. In nucleotides, the CDR3 is TGTGCCAGCAGCACAACAGCGGGAGATTTCTACGAGCAGTACTTC. It yields the protein CASSTTAGDFYEQYF.

The CDR3 sequence is CASSHFPGVYGYTF. CDR3 coding DNA: TGCGCCAGCAGCCACTTCCCAGGAGTATATGGCTACACCTTC. The rearrangement joins TRBV4-1 to TRBJ1-2; D not certain. Deletions cut 3 bases from V and 5 bases from J, with 13 bases between. Germline CDR1 reads MGHRA; CDR2 reads YSYEKL. There are 14 residues in the CDR3.

J is TRBJ2-1 and V is TRBV5-1; 7 bases map to TRBD2. The CDR3 is made up of 15 amino acids. V lost 1 base and J lost 9; bases outside the gene matches: 10. CDR1 and CDR2 from the germline V gene are SGHRS and YFSETQ. CDR3 in DNA: TGCGCCAGCAGCTTGACCGGGACTAACATGGGTGAGCAGTTCTTC. It yields the protein CASSLTGTNMGEQFF.

This clone has a single count. The rearrangement joins TRBV6-5 to TRBJ2-1; perhaps D is TRBD1 or TRBD2 (6 bases each). V was trimmed by 9 bases and J by 6 bases, leaving 18 bases between them. From germline, CDR1 is MNHEY and CDR2 SVGAGI. CDR3 length: 14 amino acids. This chain's CDR3 is CASKPLRGLNEQFF. In DNA form, the CDR3 reads TGTGCCAGTAAACCCCTACGGGGGCTCAATGAGCAGTTCTTC.

CDR3 nucleotides: TGTGCCAGCAGTGGGGGACCCTTGGAGCAGTACTTC. Translation gives CASSGGPLEQYF. The chain is built from TRBV2 and TRBJ2-7; tentatively, D is TRBD1 or TRBD2 (5 bases each). This CDR3 has 12 amino acids. Germline CDR1 reads SNHLY; CDR2 reads FYNNEI. Trimming left V 4 bases short and J 7 bases short, with 11 bases between.

Comment on this clone: Other DNA sequences of this sample code for an identical CDR3. The CDR3 DNA sequence: TGTGCCAGCAGCGTTGAAGGGCATTATGGCTACACCTTC. It codes for CASSVEGHYGYTF. V and J are TRBV9 and TRBJ1-2; unclear D gene. Trimming took 2 bases from V and 5 from J, leaving 10 bases between them. This CDR3 has 13 residues. Germline values: CDR1 SGDLS, CDR2 YYNGEE.

The sample holds a few counts of this clone. CDR3 region: CASSDRGGYGYTF. CDR3 in DNA: TGTGCCAGCAGTGACAGGGGAGGATATGGCTACACCTTC. The V call is TRBV6-1, the J call TRBJ1-2, with a weak D call TRBD1 (6 bases). Trimming took 3 bases from V and 5 from J, leaving 10 bases between them. The CDR3 consists of 13 residues. Per germline, CDR1 MNHNS and CDR2 SASEGT.

The gene calls are TRBV30 and TRBJ1-5, with 7 nucleotides matching TRBD1. The CDR3 runs 13 residues. V gave up 2 bases and J gave up 7 bases; unmatched junction bases: 5. CDR1 GTSNPN and CDR2 SVGIG come from the germline V gene (reference sequence). CDR3 bases: TGTGCCTGGAGTAGCCAGGGGGAACAGCCCCAGCATTTT. Translating it yields CAWSSQGEQPQHF.

This clone was seen once. This rearrangement joins TRBV29-1 to TRBJ1-1; D unclear. The V and J ends lost 3 bases and 10 bases respectively, with 3 bases between them. CDR3 length equals 8 residues. Germline V lookup: CDR1 SQVTM, CDR2 ANQGSEA. In DNA, the CDR3 is TGCAGCGTTGACCGAGCTTTCTTT. Translated, it gives CSVDRAFF.

The chain recombines TRBV30 with TRBJ1-2; D not certain. The CDR3 is 9 amino acids. V was cut by 5 bases and J by 7 bases, with 5 bases left in between. Germline CDR1 reads GTSNPN; CDR2 reads SVGIG (reference sequence). CDR3 sequence (DNA): TGTGCCTGGGGCAGTGGCTACACCTTC. Amino acids: CAWGSGYTF.

In this sample, this clone turned up a few times. The chain employs TRBV29-1 and TRBJ1-2, with D possibly TRBD1 on 5 matching bases. V lost 4 bases, J lost 2 bases, and 14 bases lay in between. The germline CDR1 and CDR2 sequences are SQVTM and ANQGSEA. The length of the CDR3 is 14 residues. CDR3 coding DNA: TGCAGCGTTGGGAGACAGCAAGCAAACTATGGCTACACCTTC. Protein: CSVGRQQANYGYTF. Together with reference TRBV29-1 and TRBJ1-2, the CDR3 gives the full variable domain: SAVISQKPSRDICQRGTSLTIQCQVDSQVTMMFWYRQQPGQSLTLIATANQGSEATYESGFVIDKFPISRPNLTFSTLTVSNMSPEDSSIYLCSVGRQQANYGYTFGSGTRLTVV.

This chain connects TRBV25-1 to TRBJ2-7; a weak D match, TRBD1 (5 bases). Trimming shortened V by 7 bases and J by 5 bases, and 9 bases separated the two germline ends. The CDR3 covers 11 residues. Looked up from germline, CDR1 is MGHDK and CDR2 is SYGVNS. CDR3 loop: CASTRGHEQYF. DNA of the CDR3: TGTGCCAGCACAAGGGGCCACGAGCAGTACTTC.

This chain uses TRBV23-1 with TRBJ2-4; D possibly corresponds to TRBD1 (5 bases). TRBV23-1 is given ORF status, its function remaining uncertain. V dropped 4 bases and J dropped 1 base, with 14 bases sitting between them. This CDR3 is built from 16 residues. As DNA, the CDR3 is TGCGCCAGCAGTCTACCCACCCCAGGGGCCAAAAACATTCAGTACTTC. It codes for CASSLPTPGAKNIQYF.

The rearrangement joins TRBV30 to TRBJ2-3; 8 bases align to TRBD2. The ends lost 3 bases at V and 1 base at J; junction bases unmatched: 0. The CDR3 extends over 13 amino acids. Germline CDR1 is GTSNPN and CDR2 is SVGIG (reference sequence). The CDR3 loop reads CAWRREGTDTQYF. The CDR3 DNA reads as TGTGCCTGGAGGCGGGAGGGCACAGATACGCAGTATTTT. Full variable domain (rest looked up from reference TRBV30 and TRBJ2-3): SQTIHQWPATLVQPVGSPLSLECTVEGTSNPNLYWYRQAAGRGLQLLFYSVGIGQISSEVPQNLSASRPQDRQFILSSKKLLLSDSGFYLCAWRREGTDTQYFGPGTRLTVL.

V gene TRBV27 combines with J gene TRBJ2-2, with D uncertain. V was clipped by 3 bases and J by 2 bases, with 1 base between them. The CDR3 is made up of 12 amino acids. Looked up from germline, CDR1 is MNHEY and CDR2 is SMNVEV (reference sequence). The CDR3 bases are TGTGCCAGCAGTTTCAACACCGGGGAGCTGTTTTTT. Amino acid sequence: CASSFNTGELFF.

This clone has only a few counts. This chain links TRBV28 with TRBJ2-1; D possibly corresponds to TRBD2 (6 bases). The germline V and J ends were trimmed by 6 bases and 6 bases, with 15 bases remaining between them. CDR3 size: 14 residues. Germline CDR1 MDHEN, CDR2 SYDVKM. The CDR3 DNA reads TGTGCCAGCAGCCCCCGGGACTGGAGCAATGAGCAGTTCTTC. Protein product: CASSPRDWSNEQFF.

This clone was observed a handful of times. The chain carries TRBV28 and TRBJ2-6, with D uncertain. V shed 6 bases and J shed 5 bases, with 5 bases lying between them. The CDR3 totals 12 residues. In germline, CDR1 is MDHEN, CDR2 SYDVKM. The CDR3 DNA sequence: TGTGCCAGCAGGCCCAGGGCCAACGTCCTGACTTTC. This codes for CASRPRANVLTF. Combining the CDR3 with reference TRBV28 and TRBJ2-6 gives the whole variable domain DVKVTQSSRYLVKRTGEKVFLECVQDMDHENMFWYRQDPGLGLRLIYFSYDVKMKEKGDIPEGYSVSREKKERFSLILESASTNQTSMYLCASRPRANVLTFGAGSRLTVL.

The genes are TRBV29-1 and TRBJ2-7; 11 bases are a match to TRBD2. V was clipped by 4 bases and J by 2 bases; unmatched bases: 13. Germline V gene lookup returns CDR1 SQVTM and CDR2 ANQGSEA. The length of the CDR3 is 17 residues. The CDR3 here is CSVVPVLAGVGTYEQYF. CDR3 sequence (DNA): TGCAGCGTTGTCCCCGTACTAGCGGGAGTTGGTACCTACGAGCAGTACTTC.